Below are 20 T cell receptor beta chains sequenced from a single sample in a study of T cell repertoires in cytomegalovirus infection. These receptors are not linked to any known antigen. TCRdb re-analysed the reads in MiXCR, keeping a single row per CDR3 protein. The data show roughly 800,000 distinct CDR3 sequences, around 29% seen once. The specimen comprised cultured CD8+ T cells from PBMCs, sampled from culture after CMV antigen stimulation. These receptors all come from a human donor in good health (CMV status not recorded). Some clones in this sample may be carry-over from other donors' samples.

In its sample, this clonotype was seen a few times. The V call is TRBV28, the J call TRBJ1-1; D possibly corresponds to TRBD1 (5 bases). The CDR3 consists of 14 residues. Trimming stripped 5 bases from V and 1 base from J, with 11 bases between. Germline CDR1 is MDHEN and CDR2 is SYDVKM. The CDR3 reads CASSRGLRNTEAFF. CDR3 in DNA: TGTGCCAGCAGTAGGGGCCTTAGGAACACTGAAGCTTTCTTT.

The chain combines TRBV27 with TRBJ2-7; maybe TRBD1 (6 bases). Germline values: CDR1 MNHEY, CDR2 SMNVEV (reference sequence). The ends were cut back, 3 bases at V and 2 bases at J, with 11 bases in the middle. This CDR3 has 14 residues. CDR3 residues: CASSFTGTPYEQYV. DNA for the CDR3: TGTGCCAGCAGTTTCACCGGGACACCCTACGAGCAGTACGTC.

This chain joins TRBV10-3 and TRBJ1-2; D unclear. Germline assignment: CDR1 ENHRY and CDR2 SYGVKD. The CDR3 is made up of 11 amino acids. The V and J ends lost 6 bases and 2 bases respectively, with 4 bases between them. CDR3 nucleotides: TGTGCCATCAGGATGAACTATGGCTACACCTTC. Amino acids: CAIRMNYGYTF.

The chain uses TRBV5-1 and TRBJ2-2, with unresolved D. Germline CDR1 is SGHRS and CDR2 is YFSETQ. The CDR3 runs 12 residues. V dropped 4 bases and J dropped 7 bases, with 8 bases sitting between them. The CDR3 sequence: CASSPEHGELFF. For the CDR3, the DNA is TGCGCCAGCAGCCCAGAGCACGGGGAGCTGTTTTTT. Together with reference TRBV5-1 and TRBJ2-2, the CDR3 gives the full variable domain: KAGVTQTPRYLIKTRGQQVTLSCSPISGHRSVSWYQQTPGQGLQFLFEYFSETQRNKGNFPGRFSGRQFSNSRSEMNVSTLELGDSALYLCASSPEHGELFFGEGSRLTVL.

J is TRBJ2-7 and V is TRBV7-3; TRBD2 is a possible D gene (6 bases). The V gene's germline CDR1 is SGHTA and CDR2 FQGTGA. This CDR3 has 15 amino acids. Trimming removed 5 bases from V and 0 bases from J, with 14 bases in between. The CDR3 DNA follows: TGTGCCAGCAGCCTGACTAGTCGAAGCTCCTACGAGCAGTACTTC. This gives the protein CASSLTSRSSYEQYF.

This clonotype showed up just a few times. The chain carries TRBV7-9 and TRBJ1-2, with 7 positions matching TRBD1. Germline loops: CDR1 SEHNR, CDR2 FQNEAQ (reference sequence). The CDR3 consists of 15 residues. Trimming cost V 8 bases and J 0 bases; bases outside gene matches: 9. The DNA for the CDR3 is TGTGCCAGCGGACCAACAGGGGAGGCTAACTATGGCTACACCTTC. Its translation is CASGPTGEANYGYTF.

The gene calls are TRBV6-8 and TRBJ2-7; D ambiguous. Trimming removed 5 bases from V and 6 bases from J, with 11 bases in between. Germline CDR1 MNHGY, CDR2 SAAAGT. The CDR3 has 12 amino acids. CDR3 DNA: TGTGCCAGCAGTGGGTATCGTGGCGAGCAGTACGTC. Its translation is CASSGYRGEQYV.

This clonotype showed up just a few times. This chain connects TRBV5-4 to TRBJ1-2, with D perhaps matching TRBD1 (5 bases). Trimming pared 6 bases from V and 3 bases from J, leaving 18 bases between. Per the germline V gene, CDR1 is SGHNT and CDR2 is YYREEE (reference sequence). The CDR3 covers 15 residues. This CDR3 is CASTKVRDDDYGYTF. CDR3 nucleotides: TGTGCCAGCACCAAAGTACGGGACGACGACTATGGCTACACCTTC.

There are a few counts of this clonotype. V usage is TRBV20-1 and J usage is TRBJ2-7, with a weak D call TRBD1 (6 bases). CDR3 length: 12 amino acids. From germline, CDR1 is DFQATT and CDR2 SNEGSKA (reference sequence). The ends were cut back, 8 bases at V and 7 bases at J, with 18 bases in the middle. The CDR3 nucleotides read TGCAGTTCTCGAGACAGGTCCGGGGAGCAGTACGTC. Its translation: CSSRDRSGEQYV.

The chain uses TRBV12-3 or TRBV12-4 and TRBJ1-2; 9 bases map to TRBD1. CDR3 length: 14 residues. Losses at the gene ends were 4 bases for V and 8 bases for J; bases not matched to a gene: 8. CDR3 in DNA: TGTGCCAGCAGTTCCTATACAGGGGGCGAAGGCTACACCTTC. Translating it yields CASSSYTGGEGYTF.

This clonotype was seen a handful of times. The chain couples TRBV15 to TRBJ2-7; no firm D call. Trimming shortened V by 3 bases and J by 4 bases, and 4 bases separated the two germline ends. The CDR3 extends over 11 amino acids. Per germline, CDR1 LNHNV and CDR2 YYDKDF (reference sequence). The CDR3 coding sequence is TGTGCCACCAGCAGCAGATACGAGCAGTACTTC. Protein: CATSSRYEQYF.

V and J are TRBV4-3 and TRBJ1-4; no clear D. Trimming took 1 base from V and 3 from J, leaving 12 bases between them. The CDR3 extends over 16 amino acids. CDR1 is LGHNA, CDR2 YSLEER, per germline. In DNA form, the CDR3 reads TGCGCCAGCAGCCAAGCTCCCCCCTGGGCTAATGAAAAACTGTTTTTT. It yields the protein CASSQAPPWANEKLFF.

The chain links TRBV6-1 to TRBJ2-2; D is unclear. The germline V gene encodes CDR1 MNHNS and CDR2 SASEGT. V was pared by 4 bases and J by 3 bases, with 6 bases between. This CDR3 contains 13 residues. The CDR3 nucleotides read TGTGCCAGCAGTGGTTCCTACACCGGGGAGCTGTTTTTT. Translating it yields CASSGSYTGELFF.

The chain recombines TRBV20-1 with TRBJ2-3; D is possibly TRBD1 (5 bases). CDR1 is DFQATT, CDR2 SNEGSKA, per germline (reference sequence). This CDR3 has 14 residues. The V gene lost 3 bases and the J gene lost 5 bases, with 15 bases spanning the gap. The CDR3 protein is CSASDSGYGDTQYF. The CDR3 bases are TGCAGTGCTAGTGACAGTGGCTATGGAGATACGCAGTATTTT.

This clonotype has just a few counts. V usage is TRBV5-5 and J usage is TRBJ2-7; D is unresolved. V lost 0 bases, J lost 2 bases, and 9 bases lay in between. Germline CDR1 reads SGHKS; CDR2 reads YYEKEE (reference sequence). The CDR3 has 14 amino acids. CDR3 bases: TGTGCCAGCAGCTTGGAGGCAGGAGCCTACGAGCAGTACTTC. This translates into CASSLEAGAYEQYF.

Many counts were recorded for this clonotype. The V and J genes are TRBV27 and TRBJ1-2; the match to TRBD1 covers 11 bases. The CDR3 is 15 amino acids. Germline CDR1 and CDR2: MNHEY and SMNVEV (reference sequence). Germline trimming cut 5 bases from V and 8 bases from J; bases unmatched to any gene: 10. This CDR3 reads CASSTPRDRGAGYTF. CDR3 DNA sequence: TGTGCCAGCAGTACCCCCCGGGACAGGGGGGCCGGCTACACCTTC.

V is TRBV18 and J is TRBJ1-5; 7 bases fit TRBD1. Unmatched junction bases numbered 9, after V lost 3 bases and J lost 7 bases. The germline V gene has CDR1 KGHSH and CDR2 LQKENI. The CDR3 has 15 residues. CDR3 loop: CASSPGTVDGQPQHF. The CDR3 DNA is TGTGCCAGCTCACCCGGGACAGTCGACGGGCAGCCCCAGCATTTT.

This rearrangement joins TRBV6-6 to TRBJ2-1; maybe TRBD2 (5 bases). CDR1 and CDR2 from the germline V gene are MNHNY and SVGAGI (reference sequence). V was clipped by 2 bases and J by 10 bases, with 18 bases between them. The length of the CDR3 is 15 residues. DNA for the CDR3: TGTGCCAGCAGTTACCTGGGTCCCCCCGGGGAGGAGCAGTTCTTC. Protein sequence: CASSYLGPPGEEQFF.

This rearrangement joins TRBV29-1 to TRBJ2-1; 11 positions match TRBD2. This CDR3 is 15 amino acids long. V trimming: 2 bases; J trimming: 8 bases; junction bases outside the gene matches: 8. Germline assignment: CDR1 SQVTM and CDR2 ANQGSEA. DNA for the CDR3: TGCAGCGTTGAACTGGTAGCGGGGGGGCTCGATGAGCAGTTCTTC. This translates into CSVELVAGGLDEQFF.

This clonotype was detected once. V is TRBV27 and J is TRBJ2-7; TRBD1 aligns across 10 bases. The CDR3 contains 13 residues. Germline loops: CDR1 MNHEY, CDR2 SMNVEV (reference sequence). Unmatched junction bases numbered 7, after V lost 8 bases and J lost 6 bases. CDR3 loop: CASGQGVTGEQYV. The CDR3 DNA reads TGTGCCAGCGGACAGGGGGTAACGGGCGAGCAGTACGTC.